This T cell receptor (beta chain) was identified during a study of cytomegalovirus exposure and HLA in healthy donors. Across the whole study: Unique TCRs from HLA-typed donors, 75 million to 100 million of them, were held in an early data release. Study-wide points: Productive rates of about 87% or about 30% were seen for most TCR beta V segments in an earlier analysis.

The PCR was carried out with 60 Vbeta primers and 13 Jbeta primers. Only in-frame clones appear in the TCRdb table, and some are missing; sequencing was by immunoSEQ multiplex PCR. The sample holds some 120,000 clones, around four fifths seen once. Looked up from germline, CDR1 is SGHKS and CDR2 is YYEKEE (reference sequence). V was pared by 0 bases and J by 2 bases, with 8 bases of the junction left unmatched. CDR3 size: 16 residues. About this clone itself: Antigen unknown.

The genes are TRBV5-5 and TRBJ2-7; 7 nucleotides agree with TRBD1. Input material: PBMCs. The source is a man aged 25 to 40 in good health and CMV-seropositive. Here the CDR3 DNA reads TGTGCCAGCAGCTTGGCTTTGGGACAGCTAACCTACGAGCAGTACTTC. Encoded protein: CASSLALGQLTYEQYF.